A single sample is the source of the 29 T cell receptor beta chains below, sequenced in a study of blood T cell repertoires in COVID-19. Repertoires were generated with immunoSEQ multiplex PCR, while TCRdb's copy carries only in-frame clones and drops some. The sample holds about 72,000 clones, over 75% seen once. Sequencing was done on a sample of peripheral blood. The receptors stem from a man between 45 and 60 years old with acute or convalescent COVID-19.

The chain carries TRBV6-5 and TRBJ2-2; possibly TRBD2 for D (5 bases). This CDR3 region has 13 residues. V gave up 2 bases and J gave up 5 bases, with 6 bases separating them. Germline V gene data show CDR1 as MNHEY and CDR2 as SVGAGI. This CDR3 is CASSYPGTGELFF. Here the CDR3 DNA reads TGTGCCAGCAGTTACCCGGGGACCGGGGAGCTGTTTTTT.

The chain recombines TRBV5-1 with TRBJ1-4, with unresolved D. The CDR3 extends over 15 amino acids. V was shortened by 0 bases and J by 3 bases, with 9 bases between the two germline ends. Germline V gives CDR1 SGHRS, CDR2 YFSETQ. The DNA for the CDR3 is TGCGCCAGCAGCTTGGTCGCGGGGTCTAATGAAAAACTGTTTTTT. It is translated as CASSLVAGSNEKLFF.

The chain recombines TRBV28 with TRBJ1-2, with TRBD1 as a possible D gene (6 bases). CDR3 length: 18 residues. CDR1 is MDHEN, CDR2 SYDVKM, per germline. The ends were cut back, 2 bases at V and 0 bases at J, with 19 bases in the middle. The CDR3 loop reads CASSLTRAGAIANYGYTF. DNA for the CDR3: TGTGCCAGCAGTTTAACTAGGGCAGGGGCCATAGCTAACTATGGCTACACCTTC.

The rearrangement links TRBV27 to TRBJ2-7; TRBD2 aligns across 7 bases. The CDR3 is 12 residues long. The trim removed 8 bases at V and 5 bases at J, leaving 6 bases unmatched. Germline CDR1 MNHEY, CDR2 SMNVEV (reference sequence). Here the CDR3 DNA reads TGTGCCAGCGCATTAGCGGGTCACGAGCAGTACTTC. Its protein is CASALAGHEQYF.

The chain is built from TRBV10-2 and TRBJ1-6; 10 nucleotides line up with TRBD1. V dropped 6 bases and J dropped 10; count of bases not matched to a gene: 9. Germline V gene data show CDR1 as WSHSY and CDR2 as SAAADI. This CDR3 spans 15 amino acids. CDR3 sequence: CASSQTGGDGSPLHF. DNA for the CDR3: TGCGCCAGCAGCCAGACAGGGGGCGACGGGTCACCCCTCCACTTT.

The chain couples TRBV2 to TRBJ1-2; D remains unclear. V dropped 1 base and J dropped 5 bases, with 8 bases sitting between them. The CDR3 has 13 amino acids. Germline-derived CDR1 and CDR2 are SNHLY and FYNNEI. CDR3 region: CASSEEGEYGYTF. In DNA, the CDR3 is TGTGCCAGCAGTGAAGAGGGAGAGTATGGCTACACCTTC.

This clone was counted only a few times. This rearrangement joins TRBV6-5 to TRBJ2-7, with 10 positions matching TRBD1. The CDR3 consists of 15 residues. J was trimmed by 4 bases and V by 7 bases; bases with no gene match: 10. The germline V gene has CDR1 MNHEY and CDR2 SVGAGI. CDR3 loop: CASTQTGQGYYEQYF. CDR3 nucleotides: TGTGCCAGCACTCAGACGGGACAGGGGTATTACGAGCAGTACTTC.

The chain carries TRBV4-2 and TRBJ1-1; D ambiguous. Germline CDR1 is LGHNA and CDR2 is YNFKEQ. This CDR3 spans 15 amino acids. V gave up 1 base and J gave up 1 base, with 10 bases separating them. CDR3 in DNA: TGTGCCAGCAGCCAAGTTTCGGCGGCGAACACTGAAGCTTTCTTT. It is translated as CASSQVSAANTEAFF.

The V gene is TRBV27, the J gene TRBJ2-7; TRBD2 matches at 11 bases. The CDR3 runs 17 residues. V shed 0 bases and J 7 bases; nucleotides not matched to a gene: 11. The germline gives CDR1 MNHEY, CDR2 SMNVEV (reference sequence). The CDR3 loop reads CASSLSRVAGGPREQYF. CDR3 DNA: TGTGCCAGCAGTTTATCGAGGGTAGCGGGGGGGCCTAGAGAGCAGTACTTC.

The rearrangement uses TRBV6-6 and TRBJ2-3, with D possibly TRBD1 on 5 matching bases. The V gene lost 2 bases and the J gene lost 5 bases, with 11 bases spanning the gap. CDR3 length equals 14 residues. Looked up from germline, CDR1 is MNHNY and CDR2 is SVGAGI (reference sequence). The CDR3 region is CASSYNAGLDTQYF. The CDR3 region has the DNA TGTGCCAGCAGTTACAACGCAGGGCTAGATACGCAGTATTTT.

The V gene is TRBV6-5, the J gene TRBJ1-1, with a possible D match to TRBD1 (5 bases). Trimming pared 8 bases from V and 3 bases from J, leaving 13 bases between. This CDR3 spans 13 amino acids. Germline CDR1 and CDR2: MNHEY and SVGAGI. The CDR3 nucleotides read TGTGCCAGCCTCAGGGAATGGGACACTGAAGCTTTCTTT. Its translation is CASLREWDTEAFF.

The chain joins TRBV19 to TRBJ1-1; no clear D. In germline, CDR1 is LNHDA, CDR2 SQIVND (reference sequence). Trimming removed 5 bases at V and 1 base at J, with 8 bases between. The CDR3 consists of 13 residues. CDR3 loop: CASSRQENTEAFF. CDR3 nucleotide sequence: TGTGCCAGTAGTCGCCAGGAGAACACTGAAGCTTTCTTT.

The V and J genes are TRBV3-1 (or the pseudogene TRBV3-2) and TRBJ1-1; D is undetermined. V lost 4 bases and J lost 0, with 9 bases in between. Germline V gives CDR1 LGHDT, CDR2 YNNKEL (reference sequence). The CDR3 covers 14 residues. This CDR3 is CASSRRQMNTEAFF. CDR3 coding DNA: TGTGCCAGCAGCCGTCGCCAGATGAACACTGAAGCTTTCTTT.

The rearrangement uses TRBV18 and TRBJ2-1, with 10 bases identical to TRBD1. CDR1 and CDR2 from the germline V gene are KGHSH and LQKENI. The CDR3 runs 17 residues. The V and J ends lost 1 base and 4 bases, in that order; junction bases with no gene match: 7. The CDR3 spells CASSPLTGGVSYNEQFF. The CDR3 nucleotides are TGTGCCAGCTCACCACTGACAGGGGGCGTTTCGTACAATGAGCAGTTCTTC.

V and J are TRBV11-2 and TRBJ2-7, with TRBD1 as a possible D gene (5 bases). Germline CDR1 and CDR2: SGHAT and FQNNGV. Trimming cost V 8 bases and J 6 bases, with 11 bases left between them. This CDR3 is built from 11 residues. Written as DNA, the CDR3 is TGTGCCAGCGAATGGGGCTTCGAGCAGTACTTC. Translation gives CASEWGFEQYF.

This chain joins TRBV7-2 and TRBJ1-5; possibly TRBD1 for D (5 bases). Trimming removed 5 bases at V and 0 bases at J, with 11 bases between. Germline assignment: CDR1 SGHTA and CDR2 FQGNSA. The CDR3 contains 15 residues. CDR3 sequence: CASSTGHYSNQPQHF. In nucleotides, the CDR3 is TGTGCCAGCAGCACCGGACATTATAGCAATCAGCCCCAGCATTTT.

The chain's CDR3 is CASRRTGQGIGYTF. The CDR3 region has the DNA TGTGCCAGCAGACGCACCGGACAGGGTATCGGCTACACCTTC. The V gene is TRBV27, the J gene TRBJ1-2; TRBD1 matches at 8 bases. Germline CDR1 reads MNHEY; CDR2 reads SMNVEV (reference sequence). The CDR3 contains 14 residues. The V gene end was trimmed by 6 bases and the J gene end by 8 bases; junction bases not matched to a gene: 11.

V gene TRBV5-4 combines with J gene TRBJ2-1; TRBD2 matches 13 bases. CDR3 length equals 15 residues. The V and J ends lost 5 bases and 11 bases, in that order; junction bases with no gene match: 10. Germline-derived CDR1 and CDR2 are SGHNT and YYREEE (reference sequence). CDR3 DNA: TGTGCCAGCAGACCGGAACTAGCGGGGGGGGATAAGCAGTTCTTC. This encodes CASRPELAGGDKQFF. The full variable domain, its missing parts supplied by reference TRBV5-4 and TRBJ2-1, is ETGVTQSPTHLIKTRGQQVTLRCSSQSGHNTVSWYQQALGQGPQFIFQYYREEENGRGNFPPRFSGLQFPNYSSELNVNALELDDSALYLCASRPELAGGDKQFFGPGTRLTVL.

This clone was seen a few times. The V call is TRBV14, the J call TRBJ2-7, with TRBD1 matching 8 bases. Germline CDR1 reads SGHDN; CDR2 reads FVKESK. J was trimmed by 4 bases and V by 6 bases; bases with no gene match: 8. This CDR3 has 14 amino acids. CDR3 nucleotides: TGTGCCAGCAGGGAGACAGGGGTTGCGTACGAGCAGTACTTC. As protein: CASRETGVAYEQYF.

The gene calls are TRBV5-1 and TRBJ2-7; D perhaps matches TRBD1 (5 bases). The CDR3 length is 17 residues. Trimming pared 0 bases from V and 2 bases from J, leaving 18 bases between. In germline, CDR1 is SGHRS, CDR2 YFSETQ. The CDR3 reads CASSLASVLTDAYEQYF. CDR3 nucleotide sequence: TGCGCCAGCAGCTTGGCGTCGGTTTTGACAGACGCCTACGAGCAGTACTTC.

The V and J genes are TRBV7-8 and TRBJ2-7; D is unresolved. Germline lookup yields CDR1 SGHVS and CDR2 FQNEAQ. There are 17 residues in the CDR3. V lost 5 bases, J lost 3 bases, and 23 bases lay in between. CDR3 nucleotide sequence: TGTGCCAGCAGCCGGCCCGGCAGGCCTTCTCCAATCTACGAGCAGTACTTC. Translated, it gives CASSRPGRPSPIYEQYF. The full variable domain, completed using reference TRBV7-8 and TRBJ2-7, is GAGVSQSPRYKVAKRGQDVALRCDPISGHVSLFWYQQALGQGPEFLTYFQNEAQLDKSGLPSDRFFAERPEGSVSTLKIQRTQQEDSAVYLCASSRPGRPSPIYEQYFGPGTRLTVT.

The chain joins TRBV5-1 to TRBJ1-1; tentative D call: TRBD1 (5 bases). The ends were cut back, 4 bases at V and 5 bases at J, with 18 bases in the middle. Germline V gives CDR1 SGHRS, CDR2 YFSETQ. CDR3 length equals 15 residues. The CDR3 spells CASSLNDGPGTEAFF. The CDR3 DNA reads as TGCGCCAGCAGCCTAAACGACGGGCCAGGGACTGAAGCTTTCTTT.

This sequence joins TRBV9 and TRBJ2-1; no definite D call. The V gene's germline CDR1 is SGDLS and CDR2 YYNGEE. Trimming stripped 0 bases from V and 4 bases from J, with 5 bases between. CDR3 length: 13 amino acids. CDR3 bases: TGTGCCAGCAGCGTAGCCTCTTACAATGAGCAGTTCTTC. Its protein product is CASSVASYNEQFF.

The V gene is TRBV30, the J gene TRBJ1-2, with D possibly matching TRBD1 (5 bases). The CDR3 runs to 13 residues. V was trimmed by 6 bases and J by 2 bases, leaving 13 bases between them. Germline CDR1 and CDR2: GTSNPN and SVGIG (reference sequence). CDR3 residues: CACYDPGNYGYTF. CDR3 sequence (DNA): TGTGCCTGCTACGACCCAGGGAACTATGGCTACACCTTC.

CDR3 sequence reads: CASSTGSDGYTF. CDR3 DNA: TGTGCCAGCAGCACAGGGTCCGATGGCTACACCTTC. The chain employs TRBV2 and TRBJ1-2; perhaps TRBD1 as D (6 bases). V gave up 6 bases and J gave up 6 bases, with 11 bases separating them. Germline V gene data show CDR1 as SNHLY and CDR2 as FYNNEI. CDR3 size: 12 residues.

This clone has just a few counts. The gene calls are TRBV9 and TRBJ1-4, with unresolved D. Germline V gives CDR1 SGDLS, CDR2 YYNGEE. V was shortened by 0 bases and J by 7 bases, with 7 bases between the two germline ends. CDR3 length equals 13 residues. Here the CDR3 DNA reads TGTGCCAGCAGCGTAGGGTGGAGTGAAAAACTGTTTTTT. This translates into CASSVGWSEKLFF.

In DNA, the CDR3 is TGTGCCAGCAGTGAATGGGCTAAAAGCAATGAGCAGTTCTTC. Amino acid sequence: CASSEWAKSNEQFF. This chain uses TRBV2 with TRBJ2-1; D is unclear. V lost 2 bases and J 6 bases, leaving 11 bases between the germline ends. CDR3 size: 14 residues. Looked up from germline, CDR1 is SNHLY and CDR2 is FYNNEI. The full variable domain, with the rest looked up from reference TRBV2 and TRBJ2-1, is EPEVTQTPSHQVTQMGQEVILRCVPISNHLYFYWYRQILGQKVEFLVSFYNNEISEKSEIFDDQFSVERPDGSNFTLKIRSTKLEDSAMYFCASSEWAKSNEQFFGPGTRLTVL.

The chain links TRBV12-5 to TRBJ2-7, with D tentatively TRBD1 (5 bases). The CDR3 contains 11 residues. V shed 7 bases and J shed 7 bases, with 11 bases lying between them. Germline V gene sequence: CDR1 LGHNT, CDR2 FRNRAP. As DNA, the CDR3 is TGTGCTAGTGCCAGGGCCGGGGAGCAGTACTTC. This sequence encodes CASARAGEQYF.

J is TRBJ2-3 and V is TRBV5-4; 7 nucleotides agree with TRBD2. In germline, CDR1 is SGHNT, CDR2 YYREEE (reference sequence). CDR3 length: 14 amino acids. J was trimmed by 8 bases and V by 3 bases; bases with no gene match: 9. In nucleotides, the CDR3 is TGTGCCAGCAGCTGGGGTCTAGGGGAGGGTACGCAGTATTTT. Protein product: CASSWGLGEGTQYF. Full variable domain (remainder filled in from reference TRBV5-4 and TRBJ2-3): ETGVTQSPTHLIKTRGQQVTLRCSSQSGHNTVSWYQQALGQGPQFIFQYYREEENGRGNFPPRFSGLQFPNYSSELNVNALELDDSALYLCASSWGLGEGTQYFGPGTRLTVL.